This T cell receptor beta chain stems from a study of shared clonotypes between healthy human individuals (dated by TCRdb to about 2020). A note on the overall study: Two women and a few men aged 18 to 49 years were included in the cohort. The study deeply sequenced blood TCR repertoires of about 5 healthy adults to estimate repertoire size and the extent of clonotype sharing between individuals. To increase sequencing depth and limit assay-specific biases, different laboratories used diverse techniques to prepare libraries and sequence TCR repertoires. Each donor's leukapheresis produced roughly between roughly 0.9 and 8.9 billion PBMCs. For each donor, CD4 naive and CD4 memory were each given three plates, CD8 naive was given two plates, and CD8 memory was given one plate.

TCR CDR3 regions were amplified from genomic DNA by multiplex PCR using the deep immunoSEQ assay. Genomic DNA extracted from each cell subset was distributed evenly over all wells of several immunoSEQ 96-well plates, and each plate served as one replicate. For sorted subsets, 200 to 250 ng of genomic DNA, equivalent to about 30,000 T cell genomes, went into each replicate PCR. Purified libraries were measured with a Qubit 3.0 fluorometer, size-checked on a Bioanalyzer 2100, and measured again with the KAPA Library Quantification kit. A separate single-read 150-cycle Illumina NextSeq 550 flow cell was used to sequence each immunoSEQ 96-well plate. As for the authors' bioinformatics: Because the immunoSEQ output held only junctional sequences and lacked quality scores, the filtering could not match the filtering applied to full-length reads. Sequences were annotated with PyIR, a Python wrapper for IgBLAST v1.9, using IMGT germline references to assign V/J genes and CDR3. Reads were removed for weak V/J assignments (E-value above 1e-6), missing CDR3, stop codons, out-of-frame junctions, or ambiguous translated residues. A V3J clonotype was defined by an identical inferred V gene, J gene, and CDR3 amino acid sequence. Percentage overlap between repertoires was computed as shared unique clonotypes divided by the size of the smaller repertoire. Richness of each repertoire was evaluated using RTK rarefaction, the Chao1 estimator, and Recon v2.1 estimates of unobserved clonotypes. For all TCRbeta clonotypes obtained by the gDNA method from several donors, generation probabilities were computed with OLGA. TCRdb carries this immuneACCESS record with in-frame sequences only. Its versions omit some clonotypes, under half of them owing to an unresolved V gene in the studies checked, with the rest unexplained. V, J and clone size reflect that table, while D and trimming were determined from the DNA. This sample has 950,000 to 1,100,000 clones in its table, and approximately 76% of those were observed once. The ten most abundant clones make up 1.4% of the sample.

On this clone itself: No cognate antigen has been identified for it. Per-base quality was not reported, and no clone a single base away is much larger than it.

Broad study findings and their caveats: When a handful of donors were compared, the shared fraction of clonotypes was 5% to 6.5% for naive CD4, roughly 3.4% for naive CD8, roughly 2.3% for memory CD4, and 0.4% for memory CD8. Even with the large sequencing depth, rarefaction of the sorted-subset datasets indicated that sequencing was incomplete. Estimated clonotype richness was generally larger for naive than for memory subsets. Pairwise subsampling indicated that sequencing depth was expected to affect the degree of clonotype sharing among donors. The small number of donors limited the genetic and exposure-history diversity represented. Compared with non-shared clonotypes, clonotypes shared by all four sorted-subset donors had higher generation probabilities. Sampling was restricted to blood, and TCR repertoires in tissues likely differ from the TCR repertoires found in blood.

Healthy HIV-negative adults with no recently reported acute infections or vaccinations were included as donors. Every donor was a Caucasian adult residing in Nashville, Tennessee, USA. CD4+ T cells were enriched by magnetic negative selection; naive cells were then positively selected on CD45RA, and the negative fraction formed the memory subset. After blood collection by leukapheresis, PBMCs were isolated using Ficoll-Histopaque density gradient centrifugation and then cryopreserved in the vapor phase of liquid nitrogen. Analytical flow cytometry was used to check the purity and quantity of every magnetically sorted T cell population. From each sorted fraction, genomic DNA was isolated and quantified by UV absorbance on a Nanodrop 2000c. The CDR3 spans 14 residues, from the cysteine through the phenylalanine. Only the CDR3 part of the read is kept: 42 bases, read in frame from the first base. Reading the germline V gene (reference sequence) gives CDR1 MNHNY and CDR2 SVGAGI. V trim: 7 bases; J trim: 3 bases; unmatched bases: 4.

Input material: memory CD4+ T cells sorted from blood. The cell subset or site label corresponds to: CD45RA-negative fraction. This sequence originates from a man younger than 30 in good health. This sequence uses TRBV6-6 and TRBJ1-2, with TRBD1 matching 11 junction bases. The sequence in DNA is TGTGCCAGCAAGCCGGGACAGGGGGACTATGGCTACACCTTC. Translated, it reads CASKPGQGDYGYTF.